Reported below is one T cell receptor (beta chain). The antigen remains unidentified. Using RNA template, CDR3s of TCR alpha and beta were amplified with iRepertoire arm-PCR. For one-step reverse transcription and amplification, about 90-400 ng of tissue mRNA or PBMC total RNA was used. Using its own MiXCR run on the multiplex PCR reads, TCRdb lists one record per CDR3 protein. Of some 180,000 distinct CDR3 sequences in the sample, over 30% were seen once. The record originates from a study of glioma-infiltrating T cells. Study results and limitations: Only very few CDR3 sequences appeared in both tissue and blood. Gliomas, especially low-grade, showed above-expected tissue-blood divergence; non-neoplastic patients showed below.

The CDR3 length is 14 residues. Trimming stripped 2 bases from V and 2 bases from J, with 8 bases between. Germline CDR1 reads SGHTA; CDR2 reads FQGTGA. The chain couples TRBV7-3 to TRBJ2-3, with D hard to call. The sequencing sample was made of glioma tissue, nonneoplastic brain tissue, or PBMCs (not recorded which). The TCR was taken from a human donor with low-grade glioma or glioblastoma, undergoing nonglioma brain surgery, or in good health (not recorded which). CDR3 coding DNA: TGTGCCAGCAGCTTAGACCTCCTCACAGATACGCAGTATTTT. Translated, it gives CASSLDLLTDTQYF.